The 5 T cell receptor beta chains presented below share a single source sample, sequenced in a study of graft-versus-host responses after intestinal transplantation. Measured with immunoSEQ multiplex PCR; TCRdb has only the in-frame clones, and not every one. This repertoire shows more than 65,000 clones, 85% to 95% found once; its top ten account for roughly 0.37%. These TCRs are of unknown antigen specificity. Sequenced here: unstimulated CD8+ T cells sorted from spleen or lymph node cells, sampled before transplant. The receptors here all came from a human donor who was the organ donor for an intestinal transplant.

The chain couples TRBV10-3 to TRBJ2-7; a possible D gene is TRBD1 (6 bases). The germline CDR1 and CDR2 sequences are ENHRY and SYGVKD. V lost 3 bases to trimming and J lost 0 bases, with 18 bases between them. The CDR3 spans 17 residues. The CDR3 here is CAISDPAGTTISYEQYF. In DNA, the CDR3 is TGTGCCATCAGTGATCCGGCCGGGACAACCATCTCCTACGAGCAGTACTTC.

The rearrangement joins TRBV11-2 to TRBJ2-3; TRBD2 matches 8 bases. CDR3 length: 16 amino acids. V lost 0 bases, J lost 4 bases, and 6 bases stayed unmatched. From germline, CDR1 is SGHAT and CDR2 FQNNGV. The CDR3 spells CASSLDPGGASDTQYF. The CDR3 coding sequence is TGTGCCAGCAGCTTAGATCCCGGGGGGGCATCAGATACGCAGTATTTT.

The chain recombines TRBV27 with TRBJ2-5, with a weak D call TRBD2 (6 bases). V lost 3 bases and J lost 5, with 13 bases in between. Germline V gene data show CDR1 as MNHEY and CDR2 as SMNVEV (reference sequence). This CDR3 has 14 amino acids. The CDR3: CASSLRGLRETQYF. CDR3 coding DNA: TGTGCCAGCAGTTTGCGGGGATTGCGGGAGACCCAGTACTTC.

CDR3 sequence: CAISESQGQGVLNEKLFF. In nucleotides, the CDR3 is TGTGCCATCAGTGAGTCTCAAGGACAGGGGGTCCTCAATGAAAAACTGTTTTTT. V usage is TRBV10-3 and J usage is TRBJ1-4; 10 positions match TRBD1. V was clipped by 0 bases and J by 5 bases; unmatched bases: 9. CDR1 and CDR2 from the germline V gene are ENHRY and SYGVKD. The CDR3 sequence is 18 residues long.

As to this clone: Its ends do not fully match the called genes, so a read error is possible. V usage is TRBV28 and J usage is TRBJ1-5; D remains ambiguous. Germline-derived CDR1 and CDR2 are MDHEN and SYDVKM. This CDR3 comprises 12 residues. CDR3 DNA: TGTGCCAGCAGTTTTCGATCACAGAAATTAGATTTT. Protein: CASSFRSQKLDF. Using reference TRBV28 and TRBJ1-5 for the parts outside the CDR3, the full variable domain is DVKVTQSSRYLVKRTGEKVFLECVQDMDHENMFWYRQDPGLGLRLIYFSYDVKMKEKGDIPEGYSVSREKKERFSLILESASTNQTSMYLCASSFRSQKLDFGDGTRLSIL.